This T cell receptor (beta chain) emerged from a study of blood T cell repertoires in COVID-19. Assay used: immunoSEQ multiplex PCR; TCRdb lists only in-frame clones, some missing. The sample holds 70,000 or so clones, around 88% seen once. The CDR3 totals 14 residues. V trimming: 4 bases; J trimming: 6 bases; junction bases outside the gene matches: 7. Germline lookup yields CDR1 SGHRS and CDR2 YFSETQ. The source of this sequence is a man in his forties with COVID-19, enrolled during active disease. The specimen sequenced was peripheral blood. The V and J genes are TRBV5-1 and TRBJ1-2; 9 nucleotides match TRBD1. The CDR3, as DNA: TGCGCCAGCAGCCCCCTGGGACAGGGCCATGGCTACACCTTC. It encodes CASSPLGQGHGYTF.